One sample yielded the 30 T cell receptor beta chains listed below, sequenced in a study of T cells in Graves' hyperthyroidism and ophthalmopathy. Amplified TCR beta CDR3 regions came from RNA transcripts. HTBI primers were used for first-round RT-PCR of the TCR CDR3. TCRdb re-analysed the multiplex PCR reads in MiXCR, keeping a single row per CDR3 protein. The table records fewer than 400,000 distinct CDR3 sequences, 25% of them present only once. Sequencing input: blood. These TCRs come from a man aged 50 or older with Graves' hyperthyroidism.

This chain links TRBV6-1 with TRBJ2-5; 10 bases agree with TRBD2. The germline gives CDR1 MNHNS, CDR2 SASEGT. CDR3 length: 17 amino acids. J lost 5 bases, V lost 6 bases, and 15 bases had no gene match. The CDR3, as DNA: TGTGCCAGCAGAGATACTATAGCGGGAGGAACAGTGGAGACCCAGTACTTC. It translates to CASRDTIAGGTVETQYF.

The chain couples TRBV18 to TRBJ1-2; 9 bases agree with TRBD1. Germline lookup yields CDR1 KGHSH and CDR2 LQKENI. The length of the CDR3 is 14 residues. After removal of 3 bases from V and 10 bases from J, the junction contained 9 bases not matched to a gene. The CDR3 DNA follows: TGTGCCAGCTCACCTAAGGGACAGGGCGATTACTACACCTTC. Residues: CASSPKGQGDYYTF.

V gene TRBV7-9 combines with J gene TRBJ2-7; TRBD1 is a possible D gene (5 bases). V was clipped by 7 bases and J by 2 bases, with 15 bases between them. Germline V gene data show CDR1 as SEHNR and CDR2 as FQNEAQ (reference sequence). The CDR3 covers 14 residues. The CDR3 sequence is CASNEGAKAYEQYF. DNA for the CDR3: TGTGCCAGCAACGAAGGGGCAAAGGCCTACGAGCAGTACTTC.

This clonotype was seen more than once but under ten times. This chain joins TRBV20-1 and TRBJ2-7, with D possibly being TRBD2 (5 bases). Trimming stripped 7 bases from V and 4 bases from J, with 14 bases between. The CDR3 totals 12 residues. Germline V gene lookup returns CDR1 DFQATT and CDR2 SNEGSKA (reference sequence). The CDR3 loop reads CSGGRGFYEQYF. The CDR3 coding sequence is TGCAGTGGAGGGAGAGGCTTTTACGAGCAGTACTTC.

The chain uses TRBV20-1 and TRBJ2-7, with a possible D match to TRBD2 (6 bases). Germline assignment: CDR1 DFQATT and CDR2 SNEGSKA (reference sequence). V was shortened by 6 bases and J by 0 bases, with 18 bases between the two germline ends. The CDR3 runs 15 residues. The DNA for the CDR3 is TGCAGTGCCATTAGTGGGGGGACTCACTCCTACGAGCAGTACTTC. The encoded protein is CSAISGGTHSYEQYF.

This clonotype was counted a few times. The chain joins TRBV7-8 to TRBJ2-3; a possible D gene is TRBD2 (6 bases). CDR1 and CDR2 (germline): SGHVS, FQNEAQ. The V gene lost 3 bases and the J gene lost 4 bases, with 14 bases spanning the gap. The CDR3 is 15 residues long. Here the CDR3 DNA reads TGTGCCAGCAGCTTCGGACTACAATCCGCAGATACGCAGTATTTT. This encodes CASSFGLQSADTQYF.

The genes are TRBV7-9 and TRBJ2-1, with 11 bases matching TRBD2. V shed 4 bases and J 9 bases; nucleotides not matched to a gene: 14. Germline CDR1 reads SEHNR; CDR2 reads FQNEAQ (reference sequence). The CDR3 covers 17 residues. The CDR3 region has the DNA TGTGCCAGCAGCTCCTTTAGCGGGAGGGCCCACAATGTTGAGCAGTTCTTC. Translated: CASSSFSGRAHNVEQFF. The full variable domain, completed using reference TRBV7-9 and TRBJ2-1, is DTGVSQNPRHKITKRGQNVTFRCDPISEHNRLYWYRQTLGQGPEFLTYFQNEAQLEKSRLLSDRFSAERPKGSFSTLEIQRTEQGDSAMYLCASSSFSGRAHNVEQFFGPGTRLTVL.

The V call is TRBV18, the J call TRBJ1-2; D gene ambiguous. The V and J ends lost 1 base and 6 bases respectively, with 9 bases between them. Germline V gene lookup returns CDR1 KGHSH and CDR2 LQKENI. The CDR3 runs to 13 residues. CDR3 nucleotide sequence: TGTGCCAGCTCACCACAGGAGGGCAATGGCTACACCTTC. Encoded protein: CASSPQEGNGYTF.

This clonotype has more than one count but fewer than ten. J is TRBJ2-1 and V is TRBV12-3 or TRBV12-4; 7 positions match TRBD2. CDR3 length: 17 residues. The trim removed 4 bases at V and 1 base at J, leaving 10 bases unmatched. The CDR3 nucleotides are TGTGCCAGCAGTTCCCCCTCTAGCGGTGGGTCCTACAATGAGCAGTTCTTC. Its translation is CASSSPSSGGSYNEQFF.

The rearrangement uses TRBV7-3 and TRBJ2-1, with D unresolved. There are 12 residues in the CDR3. From germline, CDR1 is SGHTA and CDR2 FQGTGA. The V gene lost 5 bases and the J gene lost 9 bases, with 11 bases spanning the gap. The CDR3 is CASSPTEGEQFF. The CDR3 coding sequence is TGTGCCAGCAGCCCAACCGAAGGTGAGCAGTTCTTC.

This chain connects TRBV10-2 to TRBJ2-2; 11 bases align to TRBD1. J was trimmed by 5 bases and V by 2 bases; bases with no gene match: 4. Germline loops: CDR1 WSHSY, CDR2 SAAADI. The CDR3 runs 16 residues. DNA of the CDR3: TGCGCCAGCAGTGAGCCGGACAGGGGGCTGACCGGGGAGCTGTTTTTT. It yields the protein CASSEPDRGLTGELFF.

The gene calls are TRBV7-8 and TRBJ2-7, with 7 bases matching TRBD1. CDR1 and CDR2 from the germline V gene are SGHVS and FQNEAQ. The CDR3 spans 14 residues. J gave up 2 bases and V 8 bases, and 9 bases lay outside the gene matches. The CDR3 coding sequence is TGTGCCAGCTCCACAGGGGCTACAGCCTACGAGCAGTACTTC. Translating it yields CASSTGATAYEQYF.

This clonotype came up a few times. The chain joins TRBV6-1 to TRBJ2-1, with D perhaps being TRBD1 or TRBD2 (6 bases each). Trimming left V 4 bases short and J 6 bases short, with 22 bases between. This CDR3 has 17 residues. Looked up from germline, CDR1 is MNHNS and CDR2 is SASEGT. CDR3 in DNA: TGTGCCAGCAGTGCCGAAGGCCCGGGGGCGGTGCGCAATGAGCAGTTCTTC. This gives the protein CASSAEGPGAVRNEQFF.

The chain is built from TRBV28 and TRBJ1-1; D is ambiguous. The CDR3 has 13 residues. V was cut by 3 bases and J by 10 bases, with 15 bases left in between. Germline values: CDR1 MDHEN, CDR2 SYDVKM. CDR3 region: CASSFRQAWVAFF. CDR3 coding DNA: TGTGCCAGCAGTTTCAGGCAGGCGTGGGTAGCTTTCTTT.

This clonotype was picked up a small number of times. The chain carries TRBV7-6 and TRBJ2-1; possibly TRBD2 for D (5 bases). Germline loops: CDR1 SGHVS, CDR2 FNYEAQ. Trimming took 5 bases from V and 0 from J, leaving 11 bases between them. The CDR3 covers 15 residues. CDR3 residues: CASSPTEGSYNEQFF. As DNA, the CDR3 is TGTGCCAGCAGCCCGACCGAGGGCTCCTACAATGAGCAGTTCTTC.

This clonotype was recorded many times. The chain recombines TRBV28 with TRBJ1-1; D ambiguous. Trimming took off 8 bases at V and 0 bases at J, with 7 bases between the two ends. This CDR3 has 12 amino acids. CDR1 and CDR2 from the germline V gene are MDHEN and SYDVKM. CDR3 coding DNA: TGTGCCAGCGGCCTTATGAACACTGAAGCTTTCTTT. This encodes CASGLMNTEAFF.

This clonotype was counted ten times or more. V is TRBV6-2 or TRBV6-3 and J is TRBJ1-2, with 8 bases identical to TRBD1. Germline CDR1 reads MNHEY; CDR2 reads SVGEGT. This CDR3 is 14 amino acids long. The junction had 7 bases not matched to a gene; V was cut back by 6 bases and J by 4 bases. CDR3 nucleotides: TGTGCCAGCAGCAACGCGGGACAGGCCTATGGCTACACCTTC. Translating it yields CASSNAGQAYGYTF.

This clonotype was observed at least ten times. The V gene is TRBV28, the J gene TRBJ2-7, with D unclear. CDR1 MDHEN and CDR2 SYDVKM come from the germline V gene. This CDR3 is built from 13 residues. Trimming pared 5 bases from V and 3 bases from J, leaving 11 bases between. CDR3 region: CASSGGLVYEQYF. In DNA, the CDR3 is TGTGCCAGCAGTGGCGGATTGGTCTACGAGCAGTACTTC.

CDR3 sequence (DNA): TGCGCCAGCAGCCAAGATCCTGGACTAGCGGATACAGATACGCAGTATTTT. This codes for CASSQDPGLADTDTQYF. V usage is TRBV4-1 and J usage is TRBJ2-3, with TRBD2 matching over 10 bases. The CDR3 contains 17 residues. V lost 0 bases and J lost 3; bases outside the gene matches: 6. Per germline, CDR1 MGHRA and CDR2 YSYEKL.

This clonotype was detected a few times. A read error may produce the germline difference seen at one junction end. CDR3: CASGLAGGPMDEQFF. For the CDR3, the DNA is TGTGCCAGCGGCTTAGCGGGAGGGCCTATGGATGAGCAGTTCTTC. This chain links TRBV7-8 with TRBJ2-1; 11 bases are shared with TRBD2. There are 15 residues in the CDR3. Germline CDR1 SGHVS, CDR2 FQNEAQ.

The gene calls are TRBV4-1 and TRBJ2-2, with D possibly being TRBD1 (6 bases). Trimming stripped 4 bases from V and 3 bases from J, with 18 bases between. Germline V lookup: CDR1 MGHRA, CDR2 YSYEKL. This CDR3 region has 17 residues. The CDR3 DNA reads TGCGCCAGCAGCCGGTTGGGGGCCTTTGGGGACACCGGGGAGCTGTTTTTT. Translating gives CASSRLGAFGDTGELFF.

This clonotype was detected only a few times. V usage is TRBV7-2 and J usage is TRBJ2-3; D is uncertain. In germline, CDR1 is SGHTA, CDR2 FQGNSA. The length of the CDR3 is 17 residues. V lost 5 bases and J 0 bases, leaving 18 bases between the germline ends. The CDR3 region has the DNA TGTGCCAGCAGCCAAGATAAGGTCTTTGGAAGCACAGATACGCAGTATTTT. Translation: CASSQDKVFGSTDTQYF. The full variable domain, completed using reference TRBV7-2 and TRBJ2-3, is GAGVSQSPSNKVTEKGKDVELRCDPISGHTALYWYRQSLGQGLEFLIYFQGNSAPDKSGLPSDRFSAERTGGSVSTLTIQRTQQEDSAVYLCASSQDKVFGSTDTQYFGPGTRLTVL.

The chain joins TRBV20-1 to TRBJ2-5; 9 nucleotides line up with TRBD1. The CDR3 totals 15 residues. Unmatched junction bases numbered 8, after V lost 1 base and J lost 5 bases. Germline V gene sequence: CDR1 DFQATT, CDR2 SNEGSKA (reference sequence). This CDR3 is CSARVEQGALETQYF. DNA for the CDR3: TGCAGTGCTAGAGTTGAACAGGGGGCTCTGGAGACCCAGTACTTC.

This clonotype was seen a few times. This sequence joins TRBV2 and TRBJ2-1; D is tentatively TRBD1 or TRBD2 (6 bases each). The germline V gene has CDR1 SNHLY and CDR2 FYNNEI. The CDR3 covers 13 residues. Trimming pared 5 bases from V and 8 bases from J, leaving 13 bases between. The CDR3 reads CASSSEGVYEQFF. Here the CDR3 DNA reads TGTGCCAGCAGTTCGGAGGGGGTCTATGAGCAGTTCTTC.

For the CDR3, the DNA is TGTGCCAGCAGTTTAGGAGACCGGGACAGCGGGGAAAAACTGTTTTTT. This gives the protein CASSLGDRDSGEKLFF. V is TRBV28 and J is TRBJ1-4; TRBD1 matches at 7 bases. Germline values: CDR1 MDHEN, CDR2 SYDVKM. This CDR3 region has 16 residues. The J segment lost 8 bases and the V segment lost 2 bases, leaving 11 bases of the junction unmatched.

A few counts support this clonotype. J is TRBJ1-1 and V is TRBV5-1, with D hard to call. V lost 2 bases and J 2 bases, leaving 13 bases between the germline ends. The CDR3 is 15 amino acids. The germline CDR1 and CDR2 sequences are SGHRS and YFSETQ. The CDR3 loop is CASSFLGARNTEAFF. DNA of the CDR3: TGCGCCAGCAGCTTCCTGGGAGCTCGCAACACTGAAGCTTTCTTT.

This clonotype showed up just a few times. Here the CDR3 reads CASSSGTSGTRSYEQYF. DNA for the CDR3: TGTGCCAGCAGTTCCGGGACTAGCGGGACCCGATCCTACGAGCAGTACTTC. V usage is TRBV27 and J usage is TRBJ2-7, with 13 bases matching TRBD2. With V trimmed by 4 bases and J by 1 base, 7 bases remained unmatched. The CDR3 covers 17 residues. Germline V gene sequence: CDR1 MNHEY, CDR2 SMNVEV (reference sequence).

This chain joins TRBV12-3 or TRBV12-4 and TRBJ2-7; 8 bases agree with TRBD2. The CDR3 totals 15 residues. With V trimmed by 5 bases and J by 0 bases, 6 bases remained unmatched. The CDR3 spells CASSRTGTSSYEQYF. CDR3 bases: TGTGCCAGCAGTAGGACCGGGACTAGCTCCTACGAGCAGTACTTC.

The V gene is TRBV29-1, the J gene TRBJ2-5; 7 nucleotides line up with TRBD1. Germline CDR1 is SQVTM and CDR2 is ANQGSEA. This CDR3 spans 14 amino acids. With V trimmed by 3 bases and J by 0 bases, 4 bases remained unmatched. The CDR3 loop reads CSVEGQLYQETQYF. The CDR3 bases are TGCAGCGTTGAGGGACAGCTGTACCAAGAGACCCAGTACTTC.

V is TRBV11-2 and J is TRBJ2-3, with unresolved D. The CDR3 extends over 17 amino acids. CDR1 and CDR2 (germline): SGHAT, FQNNGV. V was shortened by 5 bases and J by 7 bases, with 25 bases between the two germline ends. The CDR3 is CASSRASETQILNTQYF. The CDR3 bases are TGTGCCAGCAGCAGGGCATCGGAGACTCAAATCCTAAATACGCAGTATTTT.